This T cell receptor (beta chain) is drawn from a study of shared clonotypes between healthy human individuals. Trimming at V came to 1 base and at J to 6 bases, leaving 11 bases not matched to a gene. In germline, CDR1 is SGHTA, CDR2 FQGNSA. The CDR3 is 19 amino acids. The assay was carried out at the deep level. Libraries were prepared by immunoSEQ multiplex PCR; TCRdb keeps only in-frame clonotypes and omits some of them. Found here are a few million clones, approximately 94% of them singletons; the top ten hold around 0.13%. The sequencing input was naive CD4+ T cells sorted from blood. Subset here: CD45RA+ positively selected. The rearrangement links TRBV7-2 to TRBJ1-6; TRBD1 matches at 11 bases. The origin of this receptor is a man aged 18-30 years in good health. The CDR3 nucleotides read TGTGCCAGCAGCTTAGATCGGACAGGGGGCGCAAGCTTTAATTCACCCCTCCACTTT. Translation: CASSLDRTGGASFNSPLHF.